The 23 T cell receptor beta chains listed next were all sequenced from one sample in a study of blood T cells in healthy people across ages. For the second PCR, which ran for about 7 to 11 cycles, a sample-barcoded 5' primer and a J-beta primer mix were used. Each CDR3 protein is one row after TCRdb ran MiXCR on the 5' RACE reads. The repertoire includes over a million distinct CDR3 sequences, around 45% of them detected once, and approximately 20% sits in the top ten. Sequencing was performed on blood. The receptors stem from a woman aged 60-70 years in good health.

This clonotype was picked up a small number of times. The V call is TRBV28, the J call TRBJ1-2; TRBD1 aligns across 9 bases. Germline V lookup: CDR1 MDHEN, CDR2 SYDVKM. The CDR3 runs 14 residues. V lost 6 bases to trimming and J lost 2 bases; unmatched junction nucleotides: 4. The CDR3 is CASRGQGRNYGYTF. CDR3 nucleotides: TGTGCCAGCAGGGGACAGGGTAGGAACTATGGCTACACCTTC.

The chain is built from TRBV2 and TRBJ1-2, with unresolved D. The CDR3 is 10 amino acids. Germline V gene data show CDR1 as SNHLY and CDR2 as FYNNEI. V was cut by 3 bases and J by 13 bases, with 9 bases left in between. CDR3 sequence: CASSEPEPTF. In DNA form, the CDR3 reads TGTGCCAGCAGTGAGCCGGAGCCCACCTTC.

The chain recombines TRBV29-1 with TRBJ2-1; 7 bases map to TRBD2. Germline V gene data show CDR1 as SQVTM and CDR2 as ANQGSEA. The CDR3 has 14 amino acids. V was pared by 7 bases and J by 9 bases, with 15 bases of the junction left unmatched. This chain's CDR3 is CSAIGISGWGEQFF. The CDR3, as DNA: TGCAGCGCAATAGGGATTAGCGGGTGGGGTGAGCAGTTCTTC.

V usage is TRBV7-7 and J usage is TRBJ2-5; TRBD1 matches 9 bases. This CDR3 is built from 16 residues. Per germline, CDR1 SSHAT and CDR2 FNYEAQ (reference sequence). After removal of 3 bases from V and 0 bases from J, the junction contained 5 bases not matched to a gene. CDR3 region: CASSFGTGQYQETQYF. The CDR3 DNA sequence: TGTGCCAGCAGCTTCGGGACAGGGCAGTACCAAGAGACCCAGTACTTC.

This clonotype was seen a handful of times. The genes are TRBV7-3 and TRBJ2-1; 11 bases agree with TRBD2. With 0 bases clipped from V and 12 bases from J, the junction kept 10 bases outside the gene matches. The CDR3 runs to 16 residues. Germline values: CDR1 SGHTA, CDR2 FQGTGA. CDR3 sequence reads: CASSLTGTSGSIGQFF. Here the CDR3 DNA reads TGTGCCAGCAGCTTAACGGGTACTAGCGGGAGTATAGGGCAGTTCTTC.

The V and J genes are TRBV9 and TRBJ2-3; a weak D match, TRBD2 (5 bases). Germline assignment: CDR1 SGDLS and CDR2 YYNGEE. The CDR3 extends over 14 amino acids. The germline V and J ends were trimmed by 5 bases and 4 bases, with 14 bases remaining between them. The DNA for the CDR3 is TGTGCCAGCAGTGGCCGGGGTAGTTCAGATACGCAGTATTTT. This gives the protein CASSGRGSSDTQYF.

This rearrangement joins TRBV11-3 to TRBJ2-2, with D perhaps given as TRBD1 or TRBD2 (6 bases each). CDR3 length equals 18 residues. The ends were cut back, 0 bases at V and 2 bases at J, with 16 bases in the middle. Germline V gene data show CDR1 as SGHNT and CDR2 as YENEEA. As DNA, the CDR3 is TGTGCCAGCAGCTTAGACGGATTAGGGGGGCTAAACACCGGGGAGCTGTTTTTT. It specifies CASSLDGLGGLNTGELFF.

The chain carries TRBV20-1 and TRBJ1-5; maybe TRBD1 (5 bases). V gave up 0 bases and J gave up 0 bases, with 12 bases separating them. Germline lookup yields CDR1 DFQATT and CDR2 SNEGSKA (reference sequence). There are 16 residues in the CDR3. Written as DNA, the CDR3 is TGCAGTGCTAGAGATGGGGCAGCGGCTAGCAATCAGCCCCAGCATTTT. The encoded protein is CSARDGAAASNQPQHF.

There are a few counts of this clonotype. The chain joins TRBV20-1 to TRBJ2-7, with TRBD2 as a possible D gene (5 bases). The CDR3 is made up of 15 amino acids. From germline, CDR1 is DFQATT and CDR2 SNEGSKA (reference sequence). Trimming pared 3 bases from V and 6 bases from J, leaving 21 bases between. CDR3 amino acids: CSASVPSGSLGEQYF. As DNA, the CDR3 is TGCAGTGCTAGCGTTCCCTCGGGGAGTTTAGGCGAGCAGTACTTC.

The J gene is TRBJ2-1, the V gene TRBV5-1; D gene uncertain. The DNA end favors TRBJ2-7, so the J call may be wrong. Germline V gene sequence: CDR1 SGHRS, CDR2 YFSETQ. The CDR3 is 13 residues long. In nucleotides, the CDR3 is TGCGCCAGCAGCTTGAAAGGGTCCAATGAGCAGTACTTC. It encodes CASSLKGSNEQYF.

The CDR3 sequence is CSASRLAGAKGETQYF. Written as DNA, the CDR3 is TGCAGTGCTAGTCGACTAGCGGGCGCCAAGGGAGAGACCCAGTACTTC. The chain joins TRBV20-1 to TRBJ2-5; 10 nucleotides align to TRBD2. This CDR3 region has 16 residues. Unmatched junction bases numbered 11, after V lost 3 bases and J lost 4 bases. Germline V lookup: CDR1 DFQATT, CDR2 SNEGSKA (reference sequence).

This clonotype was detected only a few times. CDR3 amino acids: CASSLRAGTRSGNEQFF. The CDR3 DNA reads TGTGCCAGCAGCTTACGAGCCGGGACTAGAAGTGGCAATGAGCAGTTCTTC. J is TRBJ2-1 and V is TRBV7-2; 8 bases match TRBD2. Germline V CDR1 and CDR2: SGHTA, FQGNSA. J was trimmed by 6 bases and V by 2 bases; bases with no gene match: 12. The CDR3 is made up of 17 amino acids.

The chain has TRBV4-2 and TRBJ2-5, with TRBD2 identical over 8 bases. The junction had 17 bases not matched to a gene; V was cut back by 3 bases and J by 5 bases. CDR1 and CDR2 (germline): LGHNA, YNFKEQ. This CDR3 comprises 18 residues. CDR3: CASSQDPGLVWGKETQYF. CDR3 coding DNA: TGTGCCAGCAGCCAGGATCCGGGACTAGTCTGGGGAAAGGAGACCCAGTACTTC.

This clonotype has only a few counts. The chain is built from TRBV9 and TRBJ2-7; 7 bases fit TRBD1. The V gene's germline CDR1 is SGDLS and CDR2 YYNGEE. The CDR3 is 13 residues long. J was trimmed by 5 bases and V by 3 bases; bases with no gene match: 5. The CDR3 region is CASSGQTGNEQYF. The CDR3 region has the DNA TGTGCCAGCAGCGGACAGACAGGGAACGAGCAGTACTTC.

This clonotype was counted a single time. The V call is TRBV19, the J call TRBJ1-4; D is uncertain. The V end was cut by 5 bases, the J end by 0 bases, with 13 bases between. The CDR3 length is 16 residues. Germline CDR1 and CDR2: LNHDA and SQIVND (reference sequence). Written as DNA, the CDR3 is TGTGCCAGTAGTTCCCTCCTCAGGACAACTAATGAAAAACTGTTTTTT. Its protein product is CASSSLLRTTNEKLFF.

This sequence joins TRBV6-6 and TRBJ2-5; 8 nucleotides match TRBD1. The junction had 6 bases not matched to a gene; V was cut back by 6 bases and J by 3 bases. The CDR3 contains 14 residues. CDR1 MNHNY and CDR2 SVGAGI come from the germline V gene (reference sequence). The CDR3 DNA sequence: TGTGCCAGCAGCCGGACAGGGTCGGAAGAGACCCAGTACTTC. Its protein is CASSRTGSEETQYF.

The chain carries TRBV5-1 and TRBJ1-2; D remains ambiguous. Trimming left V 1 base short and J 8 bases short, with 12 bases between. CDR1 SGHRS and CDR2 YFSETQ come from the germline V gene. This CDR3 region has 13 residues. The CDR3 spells CASSLQAGWGYTF. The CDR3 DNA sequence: TGCGCCAGCAGCTTGCAGGCTGGCTGGGGCTACACCTTC.

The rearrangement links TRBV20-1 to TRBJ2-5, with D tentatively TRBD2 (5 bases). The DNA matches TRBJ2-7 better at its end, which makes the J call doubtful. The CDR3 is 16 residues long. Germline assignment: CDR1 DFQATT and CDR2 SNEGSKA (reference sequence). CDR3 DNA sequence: TGCAGTGCTAGAGATGAGGGCAGCCCTAGTCCCTACGAGCAGTACTTC. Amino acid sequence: CSARDEGSPSPYEQYF.

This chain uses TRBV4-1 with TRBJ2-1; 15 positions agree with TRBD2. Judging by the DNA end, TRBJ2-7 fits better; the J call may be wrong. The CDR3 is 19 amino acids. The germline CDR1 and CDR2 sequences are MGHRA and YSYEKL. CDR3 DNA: TGCGCCAGCAGCCATCTTGGGACTAGCGGGAGGAGCTCCTACAATGAGCAGTACTTC. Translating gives CASSHLGTSGRSSYNEQYF.

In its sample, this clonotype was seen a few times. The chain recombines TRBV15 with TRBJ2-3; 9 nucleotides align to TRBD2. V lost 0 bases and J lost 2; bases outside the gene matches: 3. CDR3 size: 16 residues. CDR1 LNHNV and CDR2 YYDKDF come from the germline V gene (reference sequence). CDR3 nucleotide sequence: TGTGCCACCAGCAGAGAAGGCGGGAGGGTCACAGATACGCAGTATTTT. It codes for CATSREGGRVTDTQYF.

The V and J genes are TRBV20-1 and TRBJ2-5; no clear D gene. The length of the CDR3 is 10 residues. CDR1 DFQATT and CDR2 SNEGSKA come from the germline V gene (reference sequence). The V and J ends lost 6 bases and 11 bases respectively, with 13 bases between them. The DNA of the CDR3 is TGCAGTGCACCCCAGACAAAGCAGTACTTC. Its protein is CSAPQTKQYF.

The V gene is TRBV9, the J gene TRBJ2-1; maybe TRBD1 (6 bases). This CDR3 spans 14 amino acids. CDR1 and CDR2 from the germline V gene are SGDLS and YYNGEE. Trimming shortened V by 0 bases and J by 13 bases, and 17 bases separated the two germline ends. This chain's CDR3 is CASSVGPGEETQFF. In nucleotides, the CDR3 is TGTGCCAGCAGCGTAGGCCCAGGGGAAGAGACCCAGTTCTTC.

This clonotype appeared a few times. CDR3 nucleotide sequence: TGTGCCAGCAGTTTAAACCCCATCCGGGAGCAGTACTTC. This encodes CASSLNPIREQYF. V usage is TRBV12-3 or TRBV12-4 and J usage is TRBJ2-7; no firm D call. The CDR3 is 13 residues long. Trimming pared 2 bases from V and 7 bases from J, leaving 12 bases between.